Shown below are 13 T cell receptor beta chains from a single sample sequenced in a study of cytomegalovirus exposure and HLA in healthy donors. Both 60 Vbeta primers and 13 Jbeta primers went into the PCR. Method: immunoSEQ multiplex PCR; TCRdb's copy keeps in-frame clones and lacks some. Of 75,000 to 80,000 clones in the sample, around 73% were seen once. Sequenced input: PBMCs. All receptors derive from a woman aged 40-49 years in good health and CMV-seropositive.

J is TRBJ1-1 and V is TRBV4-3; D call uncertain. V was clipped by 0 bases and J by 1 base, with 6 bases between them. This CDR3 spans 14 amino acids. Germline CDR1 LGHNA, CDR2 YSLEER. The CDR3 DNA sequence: TGCGCCAGCAGCCAAGATCAATCGAACACTGAAGCTTTCTTT. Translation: CASSQDQSNTEAFF.

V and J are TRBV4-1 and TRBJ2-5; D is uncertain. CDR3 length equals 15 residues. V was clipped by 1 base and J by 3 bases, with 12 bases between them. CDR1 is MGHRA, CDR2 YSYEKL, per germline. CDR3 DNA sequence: TGCGCCAGCAGCCAAGGAGACTTCCCGAAAGAGACCCAGTACTTC. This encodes CASSQGDFPKETQYF.

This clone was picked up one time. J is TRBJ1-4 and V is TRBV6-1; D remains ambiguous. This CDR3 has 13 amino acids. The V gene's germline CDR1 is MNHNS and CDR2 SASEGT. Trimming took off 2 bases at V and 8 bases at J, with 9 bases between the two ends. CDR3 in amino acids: CASSETAREKLFF. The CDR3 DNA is TGTGCCAGCAGTGAAACGGCTAGGGAAAAACTGTTTTTT.

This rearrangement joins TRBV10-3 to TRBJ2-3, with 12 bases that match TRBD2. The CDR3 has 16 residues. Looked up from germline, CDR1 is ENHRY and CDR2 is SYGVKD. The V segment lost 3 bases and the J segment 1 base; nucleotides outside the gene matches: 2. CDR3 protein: CAISETSGGRTDTQYF. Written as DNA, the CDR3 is TGTGCCATCAGTGAAACTAGCGGGGGGCGCACAGATACGCAGTATTTT.

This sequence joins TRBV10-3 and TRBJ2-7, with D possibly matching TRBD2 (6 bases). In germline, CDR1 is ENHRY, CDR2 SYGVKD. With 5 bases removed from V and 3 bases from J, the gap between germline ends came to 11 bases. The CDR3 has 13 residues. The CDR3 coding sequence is TGTGCCATCAGTTCGGGACTGCTCTACGAGCAGTACTTC. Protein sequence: CAISSGLLYEQYF.

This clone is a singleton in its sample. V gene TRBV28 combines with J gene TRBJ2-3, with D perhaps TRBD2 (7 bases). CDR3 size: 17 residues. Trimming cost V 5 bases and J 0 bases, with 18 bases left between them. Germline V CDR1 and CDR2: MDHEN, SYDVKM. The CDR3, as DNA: TGTGCCAGCAGTCCCCCGTGGGGGGGGGCAAGCACAGATACGCAGTATTTT. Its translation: CASSPPWGGASTDTQYF.

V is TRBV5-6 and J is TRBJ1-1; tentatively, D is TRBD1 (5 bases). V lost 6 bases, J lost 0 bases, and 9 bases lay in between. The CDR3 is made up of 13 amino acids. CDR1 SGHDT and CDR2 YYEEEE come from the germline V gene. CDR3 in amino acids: CASNMGLNTEAFF. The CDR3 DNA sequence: TGTGCCAGCAACATGGGGCTGAACACTGAAGCTTTCTTT.

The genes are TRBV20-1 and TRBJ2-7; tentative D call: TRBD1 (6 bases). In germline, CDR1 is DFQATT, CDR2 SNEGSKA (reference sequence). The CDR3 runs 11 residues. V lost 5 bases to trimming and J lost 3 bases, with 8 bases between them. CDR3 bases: TGCAGTGCTCAGGGGAGCTACGAGCAGTACTTC. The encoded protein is CSAQGSYEQYF.

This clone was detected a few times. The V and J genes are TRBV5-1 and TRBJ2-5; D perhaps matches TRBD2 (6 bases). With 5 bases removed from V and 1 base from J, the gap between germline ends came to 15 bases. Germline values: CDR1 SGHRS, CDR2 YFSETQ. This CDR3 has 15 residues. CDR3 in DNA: TGCGCCAGCAGAACGAAGAGGGGACTCCAAGAGACCCAGTACTTC. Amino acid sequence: CASRTKRGLQETQYF.

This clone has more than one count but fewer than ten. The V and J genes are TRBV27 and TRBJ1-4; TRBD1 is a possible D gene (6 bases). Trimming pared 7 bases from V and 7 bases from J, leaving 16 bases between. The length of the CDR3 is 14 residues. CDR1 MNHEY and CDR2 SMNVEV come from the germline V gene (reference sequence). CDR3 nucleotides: TGTGCCAGCAAGGTGAACAGGGATGGTGAAAAACTGTTTTTT. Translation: CASKVNRDGEKLFF.

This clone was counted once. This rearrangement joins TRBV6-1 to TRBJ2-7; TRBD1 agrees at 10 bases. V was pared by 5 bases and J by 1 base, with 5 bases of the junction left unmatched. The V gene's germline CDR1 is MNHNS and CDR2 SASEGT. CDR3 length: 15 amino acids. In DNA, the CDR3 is TGTGCCAGCAGTTCGCGGACAGGGGGGTCCTACGAGCAGTACTTC. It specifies CASSSRTGGSYEQYF.

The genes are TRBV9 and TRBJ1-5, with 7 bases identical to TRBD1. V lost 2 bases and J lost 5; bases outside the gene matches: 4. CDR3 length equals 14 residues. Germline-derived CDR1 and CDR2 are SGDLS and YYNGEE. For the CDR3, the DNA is TGTGCCAGCAGCGTTAGGGACAGAGATCAGCCCCAGCATTTT. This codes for CASSVRDRDQPQHF.

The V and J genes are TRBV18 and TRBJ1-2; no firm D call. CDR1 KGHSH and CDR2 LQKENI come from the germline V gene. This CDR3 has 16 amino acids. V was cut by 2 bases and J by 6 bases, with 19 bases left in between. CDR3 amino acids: CASSPFSVGEENGYTF. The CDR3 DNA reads TGTGCCAGCTCACCATTTTCCGTGGGCGAAGAAAATGGCTACACCTTC.